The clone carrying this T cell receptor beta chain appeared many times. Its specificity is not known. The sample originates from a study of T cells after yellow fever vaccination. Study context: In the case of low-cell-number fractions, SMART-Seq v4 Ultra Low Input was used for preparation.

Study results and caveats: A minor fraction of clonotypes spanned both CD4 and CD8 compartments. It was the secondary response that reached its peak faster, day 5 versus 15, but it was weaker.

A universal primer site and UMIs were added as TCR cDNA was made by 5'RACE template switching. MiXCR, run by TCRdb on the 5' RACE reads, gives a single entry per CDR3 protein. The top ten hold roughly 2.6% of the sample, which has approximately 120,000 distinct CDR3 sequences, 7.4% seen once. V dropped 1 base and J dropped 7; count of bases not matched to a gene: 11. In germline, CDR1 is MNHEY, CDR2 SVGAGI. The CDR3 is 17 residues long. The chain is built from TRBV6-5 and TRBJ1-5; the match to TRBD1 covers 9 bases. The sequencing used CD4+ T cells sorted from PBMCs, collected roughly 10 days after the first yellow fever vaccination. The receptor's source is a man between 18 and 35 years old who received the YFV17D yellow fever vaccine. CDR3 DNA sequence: TGTGCCAGCAGTTACTTCCGGGACAGGGACGTCGGGCAGCCCCAGCATTTT. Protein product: CASSYFRDRDVGQPQHF.